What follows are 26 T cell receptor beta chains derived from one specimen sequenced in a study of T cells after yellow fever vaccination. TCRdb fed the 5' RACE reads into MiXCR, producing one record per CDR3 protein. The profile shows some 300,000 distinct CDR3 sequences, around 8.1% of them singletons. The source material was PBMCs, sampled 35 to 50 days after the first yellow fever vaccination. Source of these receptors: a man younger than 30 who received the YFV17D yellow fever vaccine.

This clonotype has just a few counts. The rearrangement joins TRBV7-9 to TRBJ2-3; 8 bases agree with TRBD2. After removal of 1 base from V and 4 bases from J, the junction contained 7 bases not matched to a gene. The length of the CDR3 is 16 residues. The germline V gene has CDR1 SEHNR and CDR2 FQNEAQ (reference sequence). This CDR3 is CASSLDGGASADTQYF. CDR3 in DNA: TGTGCCAGCAGCTTAGACGGGGGGGCCAGCGCAGATACGCAGTATTTT.

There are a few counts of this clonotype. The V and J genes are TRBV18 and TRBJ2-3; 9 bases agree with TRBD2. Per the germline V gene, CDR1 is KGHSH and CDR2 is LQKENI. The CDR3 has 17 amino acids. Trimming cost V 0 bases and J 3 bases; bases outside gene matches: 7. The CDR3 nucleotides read TGTGCCAGCTCACCACCCGTTGGTGCGGGAGGGACAGATACGCAGTATTTT. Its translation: CASSPPVGAGGTDTQYF.

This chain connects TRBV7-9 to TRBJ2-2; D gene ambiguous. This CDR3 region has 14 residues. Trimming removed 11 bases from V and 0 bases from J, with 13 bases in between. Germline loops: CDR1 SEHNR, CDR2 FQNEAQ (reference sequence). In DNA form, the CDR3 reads TGTGCCGGGCTCCGATCATCGAACACCGGGGAGCTGTTTTTT. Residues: CAGLRSSNTGELFF.

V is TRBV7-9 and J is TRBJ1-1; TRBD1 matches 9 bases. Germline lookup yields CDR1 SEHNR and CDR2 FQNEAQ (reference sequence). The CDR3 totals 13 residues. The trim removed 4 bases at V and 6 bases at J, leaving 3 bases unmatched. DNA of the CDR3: TGTGCCAGCAGCTCCGGACAGGGGCCTGAAGCTTTCTTT. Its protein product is CASSSGQGPEAFF.

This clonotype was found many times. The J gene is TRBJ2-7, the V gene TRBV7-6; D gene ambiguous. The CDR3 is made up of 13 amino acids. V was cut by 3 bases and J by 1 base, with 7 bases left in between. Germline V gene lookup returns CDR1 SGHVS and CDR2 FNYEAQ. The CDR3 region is CASSFGVSYEQYF. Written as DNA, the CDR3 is TGTGCCAGCAGCTTTGGGGTTTCCTACGAGCAGTACTTC.

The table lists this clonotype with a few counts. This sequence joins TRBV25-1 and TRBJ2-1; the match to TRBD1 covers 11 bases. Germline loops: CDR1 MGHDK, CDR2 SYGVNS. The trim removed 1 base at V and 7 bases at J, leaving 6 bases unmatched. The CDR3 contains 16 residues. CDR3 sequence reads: CASSESTDRGRNEQFF. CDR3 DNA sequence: TGTGCCAGCAGTGAATCCACGGACAGGGGGCGGAATGAGCAGTTCTTC.

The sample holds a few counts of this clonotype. In DNA, the CDR3 is TGTGCCACCCCCCAGGGAACCTACGAGCAGTACTTC. It translates to CATPQGTYEQYF. The rearrangement joins TRBV6-5 to TRBJ2-7; possibly TRBD1 for D (5 bases). V was shortened by 10 bases and J by 2 bases, with 12 bases between the two germline ends. CDR1 is MNHEY, CDR2 SVGAGI, per germline. The CDR3 length is 12 residues.

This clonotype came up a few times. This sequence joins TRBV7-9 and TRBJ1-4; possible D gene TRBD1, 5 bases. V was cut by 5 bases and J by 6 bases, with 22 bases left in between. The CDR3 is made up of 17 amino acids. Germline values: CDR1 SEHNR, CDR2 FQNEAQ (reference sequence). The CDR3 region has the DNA TGTGCCAGCAGCAACGAGGGGTTCGCCAGCCTGGATGAAAAACTGTTTTTT. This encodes CASSNEGFASLDEKLFF.

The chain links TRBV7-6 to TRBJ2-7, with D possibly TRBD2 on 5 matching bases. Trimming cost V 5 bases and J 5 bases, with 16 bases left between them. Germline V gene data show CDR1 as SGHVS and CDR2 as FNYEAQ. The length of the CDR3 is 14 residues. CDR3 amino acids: CASSERDAGDEQYF. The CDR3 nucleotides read TGTGCCAGCAGCGAACGGGATGCCGGGGACGAGCAGTACTTC.

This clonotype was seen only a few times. CDR3 nucleotide sequence: TGCGCCAGCAGCCCCGCGGGGTTGGACATTCAGTACTTC. It is translated as CASSPAGLDIQYF. The V call is TRBV5-1, the J call TRBJ2-4; D might be TRBD2 (6 bases). Germline V CDR1 and CDR2: SGHRS, YFSETQ. The length of the CDR3 is 13 residues. Trimming took 4 bases from V and 8 from J, leaving 13 bases between them.

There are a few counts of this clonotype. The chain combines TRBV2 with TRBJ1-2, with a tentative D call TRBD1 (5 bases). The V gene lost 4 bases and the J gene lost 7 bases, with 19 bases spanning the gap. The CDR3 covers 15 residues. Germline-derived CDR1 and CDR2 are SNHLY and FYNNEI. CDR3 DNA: TGTGCCAGCAGTGCCGCTGGGGCCCCCGAAAGTGGCTACACCTTC. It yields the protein CASSAAGAPESGYTF.

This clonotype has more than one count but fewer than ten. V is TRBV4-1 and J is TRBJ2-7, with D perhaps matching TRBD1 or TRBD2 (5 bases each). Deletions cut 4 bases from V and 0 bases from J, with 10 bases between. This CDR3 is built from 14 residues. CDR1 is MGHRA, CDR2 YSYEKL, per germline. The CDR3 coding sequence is TGCGCCAGCAGCCCCCGGGACGTCTCCTACGAGCAGTACGTC. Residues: CASSPRDVSYEQYV.

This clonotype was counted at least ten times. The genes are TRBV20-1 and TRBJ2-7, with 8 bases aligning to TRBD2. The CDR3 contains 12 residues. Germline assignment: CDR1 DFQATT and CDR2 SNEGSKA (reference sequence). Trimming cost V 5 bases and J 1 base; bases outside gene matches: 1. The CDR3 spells CSASGGSYEQYV. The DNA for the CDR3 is TGCAGTGCTTCGGGGGGGTCCTACGAGCAGTACGTC.

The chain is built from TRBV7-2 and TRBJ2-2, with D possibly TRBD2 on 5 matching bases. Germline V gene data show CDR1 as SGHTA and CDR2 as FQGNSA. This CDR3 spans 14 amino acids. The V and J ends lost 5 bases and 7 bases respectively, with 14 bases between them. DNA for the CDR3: TGTGCCAGCAGCCCCGCTAGCCTTAACGGGGAGCTGTTTTTT. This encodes CASSPASLNGELFF.

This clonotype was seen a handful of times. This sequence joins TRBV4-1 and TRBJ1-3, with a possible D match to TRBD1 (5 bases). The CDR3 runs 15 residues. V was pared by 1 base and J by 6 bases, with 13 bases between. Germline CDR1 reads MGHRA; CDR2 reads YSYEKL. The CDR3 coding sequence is TGCGCCAGCAGCCAAGTATGGGGGGGTGCAAACACCATATATTTT. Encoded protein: CASSQVWGGANTIYF.

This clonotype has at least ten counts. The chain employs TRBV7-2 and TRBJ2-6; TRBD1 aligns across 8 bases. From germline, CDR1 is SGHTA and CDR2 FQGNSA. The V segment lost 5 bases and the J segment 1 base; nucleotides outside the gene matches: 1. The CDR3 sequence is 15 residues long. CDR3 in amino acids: CASSGQGSGANVLTF. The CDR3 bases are TGTGCCAGCAGCGGACAGGGTTCTGGGGCCAACGTCCTGACTTTC.

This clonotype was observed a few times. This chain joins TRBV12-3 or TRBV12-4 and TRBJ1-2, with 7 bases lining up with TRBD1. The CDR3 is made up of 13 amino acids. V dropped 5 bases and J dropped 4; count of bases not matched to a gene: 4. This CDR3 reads CASSHRGFYGYTF. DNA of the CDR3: TGTGCCAGCAGTCACAGGGGTTTCTATGGCTACACCTTC.

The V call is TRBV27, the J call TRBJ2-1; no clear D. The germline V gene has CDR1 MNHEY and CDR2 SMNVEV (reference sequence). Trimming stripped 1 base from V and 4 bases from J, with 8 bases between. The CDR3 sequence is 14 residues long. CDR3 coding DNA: TGTGCCAGCAGTTTATATTACCAATACAATGAGCAGTTCTTC. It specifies CASSLYYQYNEQFF.

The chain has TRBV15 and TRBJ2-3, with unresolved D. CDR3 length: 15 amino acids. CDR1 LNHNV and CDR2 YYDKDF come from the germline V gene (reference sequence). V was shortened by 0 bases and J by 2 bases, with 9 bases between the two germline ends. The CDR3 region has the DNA TGTGCCACCAGCAGAGATGGGCTTAACACAGATACGCAGTATTTT. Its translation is CATSRDGLNTDTQYF.

CDR3 sequence: CASSQGPEVRELFF. CDR3 sequence (DNA): TGCGCCAGCAGCCAAGGACCGGAGGTCAGGGAGCTGTTTTTT. The chain uses TRBV4-1 and TRBJ2-2; possible D gene TRBD2, 5 bases. V lost 1 base and J 9 bases, leaving 12 bases between the germline ends. This CDR3 is built from 14 residues. Germline V gene lookup returns CDR1 MGHRA and CDR2 YSYEKL.

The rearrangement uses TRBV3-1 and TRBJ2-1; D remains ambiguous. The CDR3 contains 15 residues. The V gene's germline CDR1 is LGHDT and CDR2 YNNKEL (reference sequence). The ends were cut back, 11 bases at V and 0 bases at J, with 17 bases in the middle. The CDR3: CASTQDWRSYNEQFF. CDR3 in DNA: TGTGCCTCCACCCAAGATTGGCGCTCCTACAATGAGCAGTTCTTC.

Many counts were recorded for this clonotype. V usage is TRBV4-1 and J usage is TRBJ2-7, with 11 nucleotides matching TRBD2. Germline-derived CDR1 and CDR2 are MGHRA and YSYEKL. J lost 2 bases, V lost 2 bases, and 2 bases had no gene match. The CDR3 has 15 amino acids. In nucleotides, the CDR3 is TGCGCCAGCAGCCAACCGACTAGCGGGGCCTACGAGCAGTACTTC. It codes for CASSQPTSGAYEQYF.

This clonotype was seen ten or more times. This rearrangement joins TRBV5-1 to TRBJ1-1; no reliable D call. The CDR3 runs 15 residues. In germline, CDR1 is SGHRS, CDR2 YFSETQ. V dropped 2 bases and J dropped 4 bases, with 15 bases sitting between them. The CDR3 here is CASSLVERLGTEAFF. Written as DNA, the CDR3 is TGCGCCAGCAGCTTAGTAGAACGGTTGGGCACTGAAGCTTTCTTT.

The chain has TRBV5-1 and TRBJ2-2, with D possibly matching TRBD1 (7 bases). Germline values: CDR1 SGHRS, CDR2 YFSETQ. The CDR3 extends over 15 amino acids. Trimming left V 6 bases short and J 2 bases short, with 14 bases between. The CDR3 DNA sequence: TGCGCCAGCACTCTCCAGGGGGGAAACACCGGGGAGCTGTTTTTT. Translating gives CASTLQGGNTGELFF.

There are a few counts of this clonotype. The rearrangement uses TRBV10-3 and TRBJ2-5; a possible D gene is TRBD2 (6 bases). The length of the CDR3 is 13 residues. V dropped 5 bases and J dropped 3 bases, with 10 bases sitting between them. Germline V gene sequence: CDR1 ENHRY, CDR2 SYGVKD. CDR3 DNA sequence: TGTGCCATCAGTCGACTAGGGGAAGAGACCCAGTACTTC. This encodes CAISRLGEETQYF.

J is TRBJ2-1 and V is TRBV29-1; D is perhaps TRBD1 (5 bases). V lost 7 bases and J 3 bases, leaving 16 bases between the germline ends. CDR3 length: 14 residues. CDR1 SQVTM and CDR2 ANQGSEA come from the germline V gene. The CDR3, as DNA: TGCAGCGCCGACCTCAGGGAAAACTACAATGAGCAGTTCTTC. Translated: CSADLRENYNEQFF.